This TCR beta chain is from a study of cytomegalovirus exposure and HLA in healthy donors (dated by TCRdb to the late 2010s). With respect to the entire study: According to an earlier analysis of 550 to 700 of the donors, about 179 million T cells yielded some 120 million unique TCR beta sequences and less than 300 Gb of sequence data. Roughly 290 gigabases of sequencing data and around 88 million unique TCR sequences made up an early release that covered 500 to 700 HLA-typed donors. Among the roughly 390 genotyped donors, 75% to 90% belonged to the genetic ancestry cluster associated with self-reported Caucasian donors. The aim of the study was to test whether cataloging public T cell receptors could identify signatures of past pathogen exposure. The study profiled the T cell repertoires of about 640 subjects by immunosequencing and related them to cytomegalovirus serostatus. Besides the first cohort of about 730 subjects, a separate validation cohort made up of 120 different subjects was used. To predict cytomegalovirus infection status, the study brought together high-throughput TCR immunosequencing, statistical association of individual TCRs with disease status, and machine learning. To study patterns of TCR occurrence, a later analysis re-analyzed previously published TCR beta repertoires from 700 or so donors and added high-resolution HLA genotyping. Rather than drawing on any new phenotypic data, the later analysis identified candidate immune exposures from TCR beta sequences and the way those sequences occurred across donors. An earlier analysis of several hundred of the donors applied high-throughput TCR beta sequencing to assess whether each TCR beta V gene segment acted as functional or pseudogenic. Donor age, sex, ethnicity and CMV serostatus were collected together with the repertoire data. In a later genetic analysis, genome-wide SNP genotypes for 398 of the 666 donors were used, and that subset was treated as a discovery cohort. All discovery cohort repertoires had been generated on a single sequencing platform. HLA typing covered class I and class II loci at four-digit resolution. The number of donors typed differed by locus, with about 629-640 for A, B, C, DRB1 and DQB1, over 500 for DQA1, nearly 610 for DPA1, and under 490 for DPB1. Four to six DR-DQ haplotypes were handled as single units for association and clustering, since linkage in the cohort was strong. Among approximately 370 genotyped donors of the cohort, an average of roughly 230,000 unique TCR beta nucleotide sequences was sequenced per donor, of which about 19% were non-productive.

The cohort comprised 550 to 700 healthy bone marrow donors. At the time of sampling, all cohort members were nominally healthy, though unrecorded immune exposures were likely present. The donor was CMV seropositive and was included in the group of approximately 300 seropositive cohort members. Each donor provided a peripheral blood sample, and peripheral blood mononuclear cells were used for TCR beta sequencing. Genomic DNA was extracted from the blood cell samples with the Qiagen DNeasy Blood Extraction Kit. V loses 3 bases at its end and J loses 3 bases; junction bases beyond the gene matches: 6. CDR1 SGHRS and CDR2 YFSETQ are derived from the germline V gene. CDR3 length: 14 amino acids, cysteine to phenylalanine. Only CDR3 DNA is held: 42 bases, read in frame from base 1. In the case of this clone: Its antigen remains undetermined. No clone much larger than this one lies a single base away; base qualities are absent.

What the authors observed across the whole study: Compared with the approximately 720-donor mean, donors in an Asian-associated ancestry cluster had fewer N-insertions in productive TCRs, according to a later genetic analysis. In a later analysis, HLA-associated TCR beta chains were found to be more clonally expanded and to have lower generation probabilities than equally common non-associated chains. When HLA alleles, especially DR and DQ, strongly co-occurred, TCR associations were difficult to assign to individual alleles. Roughly 15 rarely observed V segments, including chromosome 9 orphons, were excluded from the earlier analysis of several hundred of the donors because counts were too low. Only TCR beta chains were sequenced in this cohort, and the absence of alpha or paired-chain data limited detectable features. The authors suggested that the approach could potentially be extended to other disease states and immunological phenotypes. Several of the top co-occurrence clusters appeared to be linked to parvovirus B19, influenza, CMV and Epstein-Barr virus, according to a later analysis. In both the original and validation cohorts, the classifier was reported to diagnose cytomegalovirus status with high specificity and sensitivity. A cluster of highly shared sequence variants was judged likely to represent a technical artifact of the sequencing pipeline. Linkage disequilibrium might explain the correlated functional status among segregating V segments, but an unknown experimental factor could not be excluded. V-gene and J-gene trimming of TCR beta chains was associated with a missense DCLRE1C variant in a later genetic analysis, and the association was replicated in an independent cohort. HLA typing was unavailable for some donors at each locus, so association tests used only the typed subset. In an earlier analysis of fewer than 700 of the donors, most TCR beta V segments appeared in productive rearrangements about 87% or about 30% of the time, broadly matching IMGT annotations. Specific HLA alleles were associated with 18,000 or so TCR beta sequences at a false discovery rate of 0.05 in a later analysis. A total of around 150 TCR beta chains were listed by the study as associated with cytomegalovirus. Three of the identified cytomegalovirus-associated TCR beta chains were confirmed in vitro to be specific for cytomegalovirus antigens. Some IMGT-functional V segments, including TRBV6-2 and TRBV6-3, could not be told apart with the 87-base-pair reads, so those segments were excluded. According to a later analysis, most CMV-associated TCR beta chains appeared to be HLA-restricted, and the HLA associations seemed to be driven largely by CMV exposure. For the cohort, immune exposure information was limited to CMV serostatus. A later analysis found that TCR association rates varied across HLA loci, with DRB1 alleles showing the most associated TCRs and HLA-C alleles the fewest. While some public TCRs were present in many individuals, most TCR sequences turned up only very rarely across donors. A further reported finding was that TCR beta sequences accurately predicted the HLA-A and HLA-B alleles for most subjects in the first cohort. Sequencing depth was assumed to be roughly uniform across donors in the presence/absence analyses, though that assumption may not hold.

Receptor libraries were prepared by the immunoSEQ multiplex PCR assay. A mixture of 60 forward primers for TCR Vbeta segments and 13 reverse primers for TCR Jbeta segments was used in the multiplex PCR. The CDR3 region of rearranged TCR beta genes was amplified from genomic DNA by a multiplex PCR assay. Amplified TCR beta libraries were sequenced as 87-base-pair reads on the Illumina HiSeq System. The published analysis was carried out like this. In a later analysis, about 80 million unique TCR beta chains were counted across the 500 to 850 repertoires, and approximately 11 million of these chains were shared by at least two donors. Raw reads were error-corrected and collapsed into unique sequences by a nearest-neighbor algorithm in which closely related sequences were merged to remove PCR and sequencing errors. V, D and J gene segments were assigned by aligning CDR3 sequences to IMGT reference sequences. For a sequence to be retained, a match of at least six nucleotides to both a V gene segment and a J gene segment was required. A rearrangement counted as productive if the CDR3 had no stop codons and remained in frame with V and J, and every other rearrangement counted as non-productive. Following IMGT convention, CDR3 was defined as the stretch from the second conserved V-encoded cysteine to the conserved J-encoded phenylalanine. Sequences without an unambiguous match to a single V gene segment were excluded from the earlier analysis of a few hundred of the donors. In an earlier analysis of several hundred of the donors, V segments were called functional above 56.7% productive rearrangements and were called segregating when the between-donor standard deviation exceeded 5%. A statistical classification framework was developed to diagnose cytomegalovirus status using the catalog of TCR beta chain sequences. A later analysis assigned V and J genes by comparing TCR nucleotide sequences with IMGT/GENE-DB human TR gene sequences. The TCRdist pipeline was used in a later analysis to assign CDR3 sequences and most-parsimonious VDJ recombination scenarios. In a later analysis, each TCR beta chain was defined by its CDR3 amino acid sequence together with its V-gene family, and reads lacking a unique V-gene family were excluded. A later analysis removed several hundred highly shared, low-generation-probability nucleotide sequences to deal with suspected cross-contamination and a sequencing artifact. In a later analysis, a clonal expansion index was calculated for each public chain from normalized within-repertoire ranks of inferred template counts. A later analysis computed generation probabilities with a VDJ recombination model fitted to out-of-frame rearrangements, and checked the results against IGoR. Hypergeometric tests were used in a later analysis to score TCR-TCR, TCR-HLA and TCR-CMV co-occurrence, with a repertoire-size bias correction applied to the TCR pairs. A later analysis estimated false discovery rates by permuting HLA or CMV assignments 20 times. In a later analysis, co-occurring TCRs were grouped using DBSCAN, with TCRdist sequence similarity added in when clustering inside HLA-allele-positive subsets. Repertoires with fewer than 30,000 or more than 120,000 public chains were left out of co-occurrence clustering, as were five repertoires with anomalous nucleotide sharing. TCRdb took over this immuneACCESS table, retaining in-frame rearrangements with V and J assigned. Such tables are incomplete; in checked studies, under half of the missing clones stem from an unresolved V gene, and the remainder is unexplained. V and J calls and clone size are those listed in that table; D and trimming were worked out from the DNA. This sample holds roughly 68,000 clones; 60% to 85% were observed only once. Around 5.1% of the sample comes from the top ten.

The receptor was isolated from a male donor in good health and CMV-seropositive. The sequence joins TRBV5-1 to TRBJ2-7, and TRBD1 matches 7 of the central bases. The sample taken for sequencing was PBMCs. The CDR3 region: CASSSTTGNYEQYF. Read as DNA, the sequence is TGCGCCAGCAGCTCGACGACAGGGAACTACGAGCAGTACTTC.